Below, 14 T cell receptor beta chains from the same sample are listed, as sequenced in a study of T cell repertoires in cytomegalovirus infection. Their specific antigens are unknown. MiXCR, applied by TCRdb to the reads, yields one record per CDR3 protein. The repertoire holds about 900,000 distinct CDR3 sequences, with around 30% as singletons. Material: cultured CD8+ T cells from PBMCs, obtained from culture after CMV antigen stimulation. All receptors derive from a human donor in good health (CMV status not recorded). Some clones in this sample may be carry-over from other donors' samples.

This clonotype appeared a few times. V gene TRBV12-3 or TRBV12-4 combines with J gene TRBJ2-1, with D possibly being TRBD2 (6 bases). This CDR3 region has 15 residues. V lost 7 bases and J lost 6, with 19 bases in between. CDR3: CASKSQRTNANEQFF. CDR3 in DNA: TGTGCCAGCAAGTCCCAAAGGACTAACGCCAATGAGCAGTTCTTC.

V usage is TRBV7-6 and J usage is TRBJ2-5, with D maybe TRBD1 (5 bases). CDR1 and CDR2 from the germline V gene are SGHVS and FNYEAQ. The CDR3 consists of 18 residues. The germline V and J ends were trimmed by 3 bases and 0 bases, with 20 bases remaining between them. The DNA for the CDR3 is TGTGCCAGCAGCTTCAGGGCAGGGCGTTTATCTCACCAAGAGACCCAGTACTTC. This gives the protein CASSFRAGRLSHQETQYF.

The chain joins TRBV14 to TRBJ2-1; no clear D gene. Deletions cut 6 bases from V and 0 bases from J, with 12 bases between. The CDR3 totals 15 residues. Per the germline V gene, CDR1 is SGHDN and CDR2 is FVKESK. The CDR3: CASSRTVISYNEQFF. For the CDR3, the DNA is TGTGCCAGCAGTCGTACAGTTATCTCCTACAATGAGCAGTTCTTC. The variable domain in full, completed from reference TRBV14 and TRBJ2-1, reads EAGVTQFPSHSVIEKGQTVTLRCDPISGHDNLYWYRRVMGKEIKFLLHFVKESKQDESGMPNNRFLAERTGGTYSTLKVQPAELEDSGVYFCASSRTVISYNEQFFGPGTRLTVL.

This clonotype was detected many times. The chain combines TRBV12-3 or TRBV12-4 with TRBJ1-1; perhaps TRBD1 as D (6 bases). V gave up 1 base and J gave up 4 bases, with 19 bases separating them. The CDR3 consists of 17 residues. CDR3 residues: CASSLEGGGGFGTEAFF. In nucleotides, the CDR3 is TGTGCCAGCAGTTTAGAGGGAGGGGGAGGATTTGGCACTGAAGCTTTCTTT.

The rearrangement links TRBV27 to TRBJ1-1; no reliable D call. The CDR3 runs to 14 residues. V was cut by 7 bases and J by 6 bases, with 18 bases left in between. CDR1 is MNHEY and CDR2 is SMNVEV in the germline V gene (reference sequence). This CDR3 is CASNYGVGVSEAFF. The CDR3 DNA reads TGTGCCAGCAATTACGGGGTAGGAGTCTCTGAAGCTTTCTTT.

The table lists this clonotype with many counts. This chain links TRBV6-2 or TRBV6-3 with TRBJ2-5; D remains unclear. V shed 2 bases and J shed 3 bases, with 4 bases lying between them. CDR3 length: 12 residues. The germline V gene has CDR1 MNHEY and CDR2 SVGEGT. CDR3 region: CASSYAEETQYF. The CDR3 DNA reads TGTGCCAGCAGTTACGCGGAAGAGACCCAGTACTTC.

This clonotype has just a few counts. The chain carries TRBV28 and TRBJ2-1; 9 positions agree with TRBD2. V dropped 9 bases and J dropped 0; count of bases not matched to a gene: 12. The CDR3 totals 17 residues. CDR1 is MDHEN, CDR2 SYDVKM, per germline. This CDR3 reads CASLSVLAGISYNEQFF. For the CDR3, the DNA is TGTGCCAGTCTCTCGGTCCTAGCGGGGATCTCCTACAATGAGCAGTTCTTC.

This rearrangement joins TRBV19 to TRBJ1-1; D is unclear. The CDR3 has 14 amino acids. Germline V gene sequence: CDR1 LNHDA, CDR2 SQIVND (reference sequence). V lost 3 bases and J lost 4, with 12 bases in between. CDR3 amino acids: CASSIYAGSTEAFF. CDR3 bases: TGTGCCAGTAGTATCTATGCGGGTTCCACTGAAGCTTTCTTT.

This clonotype was observed a handful of times. This sequence joins TRBV27 and TRBJ1-5; D possibly corresponds to TRBD1 (6 bases). The CDR3 has 15 amino acids. V gave up 2 bases and J gave up 15 bases, with 23 bases separating them. Per germline, CDR1 MNHEY and CDR2 SMNVEV (reference sequence). DNA for the CDR3: TGTGCCAGCAGTTTAGGTTCGTCATGGGGGGGCCTCATGCATTTT. Its protein is CASSLGSSWGGLMHF.

The chain has TRBV19 and TRBJ2-7, with D perhaps TRBD1 (6 bases). V was cut by 6 bases and J by 0 bases, with 15 bases left in between. The CDR3 totals 15 residues. Germline V CDR1 and CDR2: LNHDA, SQIVND (reference sequence). CDR3 DNA: TGTGCCAGTAGGAGCATGGACAGACTCTCCTACGAGCAGTACTTC. Protein: CASRSMDRLSYEQYF.

A few counts support this clonotype. V and J are TRBV5-4 and TRBJ1-2; D unclear. The CDR3 loop spans 13 amino acids. Trimming cost V 1 base and J 8 bases, with 12 bases left between them. Germline CDR1 is SGHNT and CDR2 is YYREEE (reference sequence). Here the CDR3 DNA reads TGTGCCAGCAGCTTGAGCGCAACGACCGGCTACACCTTC. This codes for CASSLSATTGYTF.

The chain is built from TRBV6-1 and TRBJ1-1, with TRBD1 as a possible D gene (5 bases). Trimming took 6 bases from V and 3 from J, leaving 20 bases between them. The CDR3 length is 16 residues. In germline, CDR1 is MNHNS, CDR2 SASEGT. The CDR3, as DNA: TGTGCCAGCAGCCGAGTAGTCGGGGGTAGGGACACTGAAGCTTTCTTT. The encoded protein is CASSRVVGGRDTEAFF.

The chain employs TRBV6-8 and TRBJ2-1; TRBD2 agrees at 8 bases. CDR1 MNHGY and CDR2 SAAAGT come from the germline V gene. CDR3 length equals 16 residues. After removal of 0 bases from V and 9 bases from J, the junction contained 10 bases not matched to a gene. CDR3 coding DNA: TGTGCCAGCAGTTACTCGAAGAACGGGGGGGCCGGTGAGCAGTTCTTC. Protein sequence: CASSYSKNGGAGEQFF.

This clonotype was counted many times. This chain links TRBV7-9 with TRBJ1-4, with D perhaps TRBD1 (5 bases). This CDR3 is built from 17 residues. The V end lost 4 bases, the J end lost 0 bases, and 15 bases lay between the germline ends. CDR1 and CDR2 from the germline V gene are SEHNR and FQNEAQ (reference sequence). CDR3 region: CASSSLVLQATNEKLFF. The CDR3 coding sequence is TGTGCCAGCAGCTCCCTGGTCCTACAGGCAACTAATGAAAAACTGTTTTTT.